The 23 T cell receptor beta chains in this list originate from one sample, sequenced in a study of read filtering for tumor transcriptome and immune sequencing. The library was built from 400 ng RNA with molecular barcoded adaptors for alpha/delta and beta/gamma chains. TCRdb reprocessed the reads with MiXCR, giving one entry per CDR3 protein. The sample contains about 58,000 distinct CDR3 sequences, about 12% of which appear only once. The material sequenced was a population of CD138-negative cells sorted from bone marrow. The receptors were sampled from a donor aged 40 or older with multiple myeloma.

The sample holds many counts of this clonotype. The gene calls are TRBV7-2 and TRBJ2-3; D is ambiguous. V was pared by 8 bases and J by 1 base, with 10 bases between. Looked up from germline, CDR1 is SGHTA and CDR2 is FQGNSA. This CDR3 region has 13 residues. The CDR3 spells CASLLTGTDTQYF. CDR3 bases: TGTGCCAGCCTACTCACAGGCACAGATACGCAGTATTTT.

This clonotype was detected ten times or more. V usage is TRBV24-1 and J usage is TRBJ2-1, with a possible D match to TRBD1 (6 bases). Germline V lookup: CDR1 KGHDR, CDR2 SFDVKD. The V end was cut by 4 bases, the J end by 3 bases, with 15 bases between. The CDR3 runs to 16 residues. CDR3 loop: CATSETLQGLYNEQFF. Written as DNA, the CDR3 is TGTGCCACCAGTGAAACCCTACAGGGCCTCTACAATGAGCAGTTCTTC.

This clonotype was found a few times. The CDR3 nucleotides read TGTGCCAGCAGCCCCGACAGGGGCAACACAGATACGCAGTATTTT. Translation: CASSPDRGNTDTQYF. This chain joins TRBV7-3 and TRBJ2-3, with TRBD1 identical over 8 bases. Looked up from germline, CDR1 is SGHTA and CDR2 is FQGTGA. V trimming: 5 bases; J trimming: 2 bases; junction bases outside the gene matches: 6. The CDR3 has 15 residues.

This clonotype was picked up many times. The chain employs TRBV7-3 and TRBJ1-1; D perhaps matches TRBD1 (6 bases). This CDR3 region has 14 residues. Germline values: CDR1 SGHTA, CDR2 FQGTGA. V was trimmed by 5 bases and J by 1 base, leaving 11 bases between them. This CDR3 is CASSAGHSNTEAFF. The CDR3 nucleotides are TGTGCCAGCAGCGCGGGACATTCGAACACTGAAGCTTTCTTT.

This clonotype was observed many times. This chain joins TRBV6-5 and TRBJ2-7, with a weak D call TRBD2 (6 bases). V lost 0 bases, J lost 4 bases, and 7 bases lay in between. Germline CDR1 is MNHEY and CDR2 is SVGAGI. The CDR3 is made up of 13 amino acids. CDR3 in amino acids: CASSYSGLYEQYF. CDR3 DNA: TGTGCCAGCAGTTACTCGGGACTTTACGAGCAGTACTTC.

This clonotype was recorded many times. The V and J genes are TRBV10-3 and TRBJ1-5; D is possibly TRBD1 (5 bases). CDR1 is ENHRY and CDR2 is SYGVKD in the germline V gene. With 6 bases removed from V and 1 base from J, the gap between germline ends came to 10 bases. The length of the CDR3 is 14 residues. In nucleotides, the CDR3 is TGTGCCATCAGCAAGGGACGGAGCAATCAGCCCCAGCATTTT. It encodes CAISKGRSNQPQHF.

This clonotype was seen many times. The genes are TRBV29-1 and TRBJ1-5; 9 bases fit TRBD1. V dropped 6 bases and J dropped 6; count of bases not matched to a gene: 6. The germline V gene encodes CDR1 SQVTM and CDR2 ANQGSEA. There are 13 residues in the CDR3. CDR3 in amino acids: CSVRDRDGQPQHF. In nucleotides, the CDR3 is TGCAGCGTGCGGGACAGGGATGGTCAGCCCCAGCATTTT.

This clonotype occurred many times. The gene calls are TRBV7-9 and TRBJ2-1, with TRBD1 as a possible D gene (5 bases). The V end was cut by 5 bases, the J end by 7 bases, with 12 bases between. CDR1 and CDR2 from the germline V gene are SEHNR and FQNEAQ (reference sequence). The CDR3 totals 13 residues. The CDR3 is CASSGKGQNEQFF. The CDR3 coding sequence is TGTGCCAGCAGCGGGAAGGGGCAGAATGAGCAGTTCTTC.

The table lists this clonotype with many counts. This CDR3 reads CASSLTPGGAGEQFF. CDR3 nucleotide sequence: TGTGCCAGCAGCTTAACCCCCGGGGGGGCCGGGGAGCAGTTCTTC. The J gene is TRBJ2-1, the V gene TRBV7-3, with 8 positions matching TRBD2. CDR1 SGHTA and CDR2 FQGTGA come from the germline V gene. J gave up 10 bases and V 0 bases, and 8 bases lay outside the gene matches. The CDR3 extends over 15 amino acids.

Details on this clonotype: A read error is possible here, since a much larger clone lies one base away. The final CDR3 position lacks the conserved phenylalanine or tryptophan, pointing to a likely read error. The chain joins TRBV6-6 to TRBJ2-3, with a tentative D call TRBD2 (5 bases). V shed 2 bases and J shed 0 bases, with 9 bases lying between them. From germline, CDR1 is MNHNY and CDR2 SVGAGI (reference sequence). This CDR3 spans 15 amino acids. This CDR3 is CASSYKRDSTDTQYS. The CDR3, as DNA: TGTGCCAGCAGTTACAAGAGGGATAGCACAGATACGCAGTATTCT.

This clonotype was counted many times. The chain recombines TRBV18 with TRBJ1-5; 10 nucleotides agree with TRBD1. Germline CDR1 is KGHSH and CDR2 is LQKENI. The CDR3 loop spans 14 amino acids. The J segment lost 4 bases and the V segment lost 8 bases, leaving 5 bases of the junction unmatched. CDR3 residues: CASSPGQGNQPQHF. The CDR3 nucleotides read TGTGCCAGCAGTCCGGGACAGGGGAATCAGCCCCAGCATTTT.

This clonotype has at least ten counts. This chain links TRBV28 with TRBJ2-7; 11 nucleotides line up with TRBD2. CDR3 length: 15 amino acids. V trimming: 6 bases; J trimming: 2 bases; junction bases outside the gene matches: 6. Looked up from germline, CDR1 is MDHEN and CDR2 is SYDVKM. CDR3 protein: CASSPGTSGTYEQYF. The CDR3 DNA reads as TGTGCCAGCAGCCCCGGGACTAGCGGTACCTACGAGCAGTACTTC.

This clonotype has a count of ten or more. Sequence at one end of the junction differs from germline and may be a read error. The chain links TRBV27 to TRBJ1-1; D remains unclear. Germline V CDR1 and CDR2: MNHEY, SMNVEV (reference sequence). CDR3 length equals 13 residues. The CDR3 region is CASNALVAWFVIF. In DNA form, the CDR3 reads TGTGCCAGCAACGCTCTGGTAGCGTGGTTCGTGATCTTT.

This clonotype was detected a few times. This may arise from a read error, as a much more abundant clone is one base away. The rearrangement uses TRBV29-1 and TRBJ1-2; D uncertain. The CDR3 runs 10 residues. Trimming shortened V by 3 bases and J by 8 bases, and 7 bases separated the two germline ends. The germline CDR1 and CDR2 sequences are SQVTM and ANQGSEA. In DNA form, the CDR3 reads TGCAGCGTTGATCCCCACGGCTACACCTTC. This encodes CSVDPHGYTF.

This clonotype was seen at least ten times. This rearrangement joins TRBV7-2 to TRBJ1-1, with 7 bases fitting TRBD1. Germline V gene data show CDR1 as SGHTA and CDR2 as FQGNSA. This CDR3 has 15 amino acids. V was pared by 5 bases and J by 1 base, with 7 bases of the junction left unmatched. The CDR3 protein is CASSIRQGQNTEAFF. As DNA, the CDR3 is TGTGCCAGCAGCATTAGACAGGGACAGAACACTGAAGCTTTCTTT. Complete variable domain (other parts from reference TRBV7-2 and TRBJ1-1): GAGVSQSPSNKVTEKGKDVELRCDPISGHTALYWYRQSLGQGLEFLIYFQGNSAPDKSGLPSDRFSAERTGGSVSTLTIQRTQQEDSAVYLCASSIRQGQNTEAFFGQGTRLTVV.

J is TRBJ1-3 and V is TRBV7-9; D is undetermined. The CDR3 totals 13 residues. Germline lookup yields CDR1 SEHNR and CDR2 FQNEAQ (reference sequence). V was pared by 4 bases and J by 0 bases, with 4 bases between. The CDR3 sequence is CASSSSSGNTIYF. CDR3 sequence (DNA): TGTGCCAGCAGCTCCAGCTCTGGAAACACCATATATTTT.

This clonotype has at least ten counts. The chain links TRBV20-1 to TRBJ2-3, with D hard to call. The germline V gene has CDR1 DFQATT and CDR2 SNEGSKA (reference sequence). The CDR3 runs 11 residues. Trimming took off 8 bases at V and 2 bases at J, with 8 bases between the two ends. CDR3 region: CSKGNTDTQYF. Written as DNA, the CDR3 is TGCAGTAAAGGGAACACAGATACGCAGTATTTT.

To note about this clonotype: Since a much larger clone is just one base distant, this may be a read error. The genes are TRBV18 and TRBJ2-2; TRBD1 matches at 7 bases. The CDR3 loop spans 17 amino acids. The V gene's germline CDR1 is KGHSH and CDR2 LQKENI. CDR3 sequence (DNA): TGTGCCAGCTCACAACGGACAGGAGGAGCTGGCACCGGGGAGCTGTCTTTT. Encoded protein: CASSQRTGGAGTGELSF.

In its sample, this clonotype was seen many times. The V call is TRBV4-1, the J call TRBJ1-1, with 9 bases fitting TRBD1. The CDR3 contains 16 residues. Germline V gives CDR1 MGHRA, CDR2 YSYEKL. V shed 0 bases, J shed 4 bases, and the junction held 6 bases outside the gene matches. The CDR3 is CASSQEKRQGGTEAFF. The CDR3 DNA reads as TGCGCCAGCAGCCAAGAGAAGAGACAGGGGGGCACTGAAGCTTTCTTT.

This clonotype was seen at least ten times. The chain uses TRBV20-1 and TRBJ2-5, with 9 bases fitting TRBD1. Germline V gene sequence: CDR1 DFQATT, CDR2 SNEGSKA (reference sequence). Trimming at V came to 1 base and at J to 6 bases, leaving 9 bases not matched to a gene. The CDR3 is made up of 15 amino acids. The CDR3 DNA follows: TGCAGTGCTAGAGGGACGACAGGGGGATCTAAGACCCAGTACTTC. Protein sequence: CSARGTTGGSKTQYF.

This clonotype was counted ten times or more. The chain combines TRBV11-1 with TRBJ2-1; D gene unclear. CDR1 and CDR2 from the germline V gene are SGHAT and FQDESV (reference sequence). CDR3 length: 12 residues. The CDR3 protein is CGVSDLYNEQFF. CDR3 DNA sequence: TGTGGGGTGTCCGACCTATACAATGAGCAGTTCTTC.

In this sample, this clonotype turned up many times. The chain carries TRBV18 and TRBJ2-2; D ambiguous. CDR3 length equals 16 residues. V was cut by 2 bases and J by 3 bases, with 13 bases left in between. CDR1 and CDR2 from the germline V gene are KGHSH and LQKENI. The CDR3 DNA follows: TGTGCCAGCTCACCAACGCAGGTCCCCTACACCGGGGAGCTGTTTTTT. It codes for CASSPTQVPYTGELFF.

The chain has TRBV11-2 and TRBJ2-4; D is unresolved. The CDR3 contains 12 residues. V was shortened by 0 bases and J by 5 bases, with 2 bases between the two germline ends. In germline, CDR1 is SGHAT, CDR2 FQNNGV. CDR3 sequence reads: CASSLDQNIQYF. The CDR3, as DNA: TGTGCCAGCAGCTTAGATCAAAACATTCAGTACTTC. The whole variable domain, filled in from reference TRBV11-2 and TRBJ2-4, reads EAGVAQSPRYKIIEKRQSVAFWCNPISGHATLYWYQQILGQGPKLLIQFQNNGVVDDSQLPKDRFSAERLKGVDSTLKIQPAKLEDSAVYLCASSLDQNIQYFGAGTRLSVL.